The rows below give T cell receptor beta chains drawn from one sample of a study of T cell responses to AZD1222 COVID-19 vaccine. Profiling relied on immunoSEQ multiplex PCR, and the TCRdb table lists in-frame clones only, not all of them. This table holds some 170,000 clones, 90% to 95% found once. This material consisted of peripheral blood, taken on day 0 of AZD1222 vaccination. The receptors come from an adult in good health. CDR3s include the opening cysteine and the closing phenylalanine or tryptophan. Each record gives: clone size, J gene, D gene, V gene, CDR3 protein, CDR3 DNA. D genes are given only for firm matches. Size values are once, few and many counts, or a class for expanded clones, and some rows have none.

>-|TRBJ1-1|-|TRBV18
CASSPRAGNTEAFF
TGTGCCAGCTCACCACGGGCAGGGAACACTGAAGCTTTCTTT
>once|TRBJ1-6|-|TRBV11-2
CASSLGYDSYNSPLHF
TGTGCCAGCAGCTTAGGATACGACTCCTATAATTCACCCCTCCACTTT
>-|TRBJ1-4|TRBD1|TRBV5-1
CASSPDRAYEKLFF
TGCGCCAGCAGCCCGGACAGGGCTTACGAAAAACTGTTTTTT
>-|TRBJ1-5|-|TRBV6-5
CASSYSGGGQPQHF
TGTGCCAGCAGTTACTCGGGGGGCGGTCAGCCCCAGCATTTT
>-|TRBJ2-7|-|TRBV11-3
CASSPDSYEQYF
TGTGCCAGCAGCCCGGACAGTTACGAGCAGTACTTC
>once|TRBJ1-6|-|TRBV5-1
CASSLFSGEDSPLHF
TGCGCCAGCAGCTTGTTTTCAGGGGAGGATTCACCCCTCCACTTT
>-|TRBJ2-3|-|TRBV2
CASTAGRRRATDTQYF
TGTGCCAGCACCGCGGGTCGGCGTAGGGCCACAGATACGCAGTATTTT
>once|TRBJ2-3|TRBD2|TRBV14
CASSHPPRGGWADTQYF
TGTGCCAGCAGCCATCCCCCCCGGGGGGGATGGGCAGATACGCAGTATTTT
>-|TRBJ2-7|-|TRBV4-2
CASSHGLTYEQYF
TGTGCCAGCAGCCACGGACTTACCTACGAGCAGTACTTC
>-|TRBJ2-7|-|TRBV5-1
CASSFDRREQYF
TGCGCCAGCAGCTTCGACCGACGCGAGCAGTACTTC
>-|TRBJ2-1|-|TRBV5-1
CASSLGGYVAYNEQFF
TGCGCCAGCAGCTTGGGGGGGTACGTTGCCTACAATGAGCAGTTCTTC
>-|TRBJ2-5|TRBD2|TRBV3-1/TRBV3-2
CASSQPLAGGETQYF
TGTGCCAGCAGCCAACCACTAGCGGGGGGAGAGACCCAGTACTTC
>-|TRBJ1-1|TRBD1|TRBV11-1
CASSLTTGGTEAFF
TGTGCCAGCAGCTTAACGACAGGGGGTACTGAAGCTTTCTTT
>-|TRBJ1-3|-|TRBV5-8
CASSLAGSFGNTIYF
TGTGCCAGCAGCTTGGCCGGGAGTTTTGGAAACACCATATATTTT
>-|TRBJ2-7|-|TRBV4-2
CASSQRVGEGADYEQYF
TGTGCCAGCAGCCAAAGAGTGGGTGAGGGAGCCGACTACGAGCAGTACTTC
>-|TRBJ2-5|-|TRBV27
CASRDYQETQYF
TGTGCCAGCAGGGACTATCAAGAGACCCAGTACTTC
>-|TRBJ1-5|-|TRBV19
CAAGTRGQPQHF
TGTGCCGCCGGGACCCGGGGTCAGCCCCAGCATTTT
>-|TRBJ1-6|-|TRBV19
CASSTRAGQSPLHF
TGTGCCAGTAGTACCCGGGCAGGGCAATCACCCCTCCACTTT
>-|TRBJ2-5|TRBD1|TRBV5-1
CASSLLGQGASETQYF
TGCGCCAGCAGCTTGTTGGGACAGGGGGCATCAGAGACCCAGTACTTC
>few|TRBJ1-6|TRBD1|TRBV7-9
CASSSQGDSPLHF
TGTGCCAGCAGCTCACAGGGGGATTCACCCCTCCACTTT
>-|TRBJ1-3|-|TRBV9
CASSLESSGNTIYF
TGTGCCAGCAGCCTCGAGAGTTCTGGAAACACCATATATTTT
>-|TRBJ1-2|-|TRBV5-1
CASSLLAQNNGYTF
TGCGCCAGCAGCTTGTTGGCACAGAATAATGGCTACACCTTC
>-|TRBJ1-2|-|TRBV19
CASSMRLHGYTF
TGTGCCAGTAGTATGAGACTGCATGGCTACACCTTC
>-|TRBJ2-1|TRBD1|TRBV24-1
CATSDPKDRGTDEQFF
TGTGCCACCAGTGATCCGAAGGACAGGGGTACCGATGAGCAGTTCTTC
>-|TRBJ2-3|TRBD2|TRBV5-1
CASSLDGTSGGTDTQYF
TGCGCCAGCAGCTTGGATGGGACTAGCGGGGGCACAGATACGCAGTATTTT
>-|TRBJ1-3|-|TRBV12-5
CASGSGESSGNTIYF
TGTGCTAGTGGCTCCGGGGAGAGCTCTGGAAACACCATATATTTT
>-|TRBJ2-3|TRBD2|TRBV18
CASSRLADTDTQYF
TGTGCCAGCTCAAGACTAGCGGACACAGATACGCAGTATTTT
>-|TRBJ1-5|TRBD1|TRBV2
CASSEGQGSNQPQHF
TGTGCCAGCAGTGAAGGACAGGGGAGTAATCAGCCCCAGCATTTT
>once|TRBJ1-2|-|TRBV14
CASSQGYGYTF
TGTGCCAGCAGCCAGGGCTATGGCTACACCTTC
>-|TRBJ2-7|-|TRBV10-3
CAISEREEQYF
TGTGCCATCAGTGAGAGGGAAGAGCAGTACTTC
>-|TRBJ2-7|TRBD1|TRBV4-3
CASSQMGQGIGEQYF
TGCGCCAGCAGCCAAATGGGACAGGGGATCGGCGAGCAGTACTTC
>-|TRBJ1-2|-|TRBV5-1
CASSPGSHVGEYGYTF
TGCGCCAGCTCACCCGGGAGCCATGTCGGGGAATATGGCTACACCTTC
>-|TRBJ1-1|-|TRBV4-1
CASSQERVPYTEAFF
TGCGCCAGCAGCCAAGAACGAGTTCCATACACTGAAGCTTTCTTT
>-|TRBJ1-6|-|TRBV28
CASSFGGGNNSPLHF
TGTGCCAGCAGTTTCGGAGGGGGAAATAATTCACCCCTCCACTTT
>once|TRBJ2-3|-|TRBV4-1
CASSQVIDTQYF
TGCGCCAGCAGCCAAGTAATAGATACGCAGTATTTT
>few|TRBJ2-3|-|TRBV6-5
CASSYKGILTDTQYF
TGTGCCAGCAGTTACAAAGGAATTCTCACAGATACGCAGTATTTT
>-|TRBJ1-1|TRBD1|TRBV25-1
CASSEGTGATEAFF
TGTGCCAGCAGTGAAGGGACAGGGGCCACTGAAGCTTTCTTT
>-|TRBJ2-6|TRBD1|TRBV5-1
CASSFRTGNSGANVLTF
TGCGCCAGCAGCTTCCGGACAGGGAACTCTGGGGCCAACGTCCTGACTTTC
>-|TRBJ2-5|-|TRBV24-1
CATSDFCRESQETQYF
TGTGCCACCAGTGATTTCTGCAGGGAAAGCCAAGAGACCCAGTACTTC
>-|TRBJ2-5|-|TRBV27
CASSTAFQETQYF
TGTGCCAGCAGCACAGCCTTTCAAGAGACCCAGTACTTC
>-|TRBJ2-1|-|TRBV19
CASNPRDVVGSNEQFF
TGTGCCAGTAACCCCCGCGACGTAGTCGGGAGCAATGAGCAGTTCTTC
>-|TRBJ1-4|-|TRBV7-9
CASSLAYLPSEKLFF
TGTGCCAGCAGCTTAGCTTACCTGCCGAGTGAAAAACTGTTTTTT